The T cell receptor beta chain described here comes from a study of beta chain features in type 1 diabetes. The study, taken as a whole, reports: Across all four CD4+ subsets, people with type 1 diabetes showed modestly shorter TCRB CDR3s.

Isolation of CD4+ naive, central memory, regulatory and stem cell-like memory cells was achieved by sorting via CD45RO/CCR7/CD25/CD127/CD95/CD27. The whole isolated RNA underwent reverse transcription, so sequencing captured expressed TCRB transcripts. Roughly 3.5 million reads per sample on average were obtained from naive, central memory and regulatory T cell samples. TCRdb's copy holds only in-frame clones and misses some; the assay was immunoSEQ multiplex PCR. The sample consists of 500,000 to 650,000 clones, roughly 12% of them appearing once. This CDR3 has 14 residues. CDR1 is SQVTM, CDR2 ANQGSEA, per germline. V was shortened by 3 bases and J by 1 base, with 12 bases between the two germline ends. This clone was seen a few times. The antigen remains unidentified.

Sequencing used naive CD4+ T cells from blood. The source is a man under 40 with type 1 diabetes. This chain joins TRBV29-1 and TRBJ1-2; D remains unclear. The CDR3 DNA is TGCAGCGTTGAGAAAAGGGTGAATAACTATGGCTACACCTTC. Amino acid sequence: CSVEKRVNNYGYTF. Together with reference TRBV29-1 and TRBJ1-2, the CDR3 gives the full variable domain: SAVISQKPSRDICQRGTSLTIQCQVDSQVTMMFWYRQQPGQSLTLIATANQGSEATYESGFVIDKFPISRPNLTFSTLTVSNMSPEDSSIYLCSVEKRVNNYGYTFGSGTRLTVV.